Listed below are T cell receptor beta chains from one sample, sequenced in a study of CD8 T cells in ankylosing spondylitis. TCRdb recomputed calls from the 5' RACE reads with MiXCR, one row per CDR3 protein. Counted here are about 400,000 distinct CDR3 sequences, 20% occurring once; the ten biggest clones make up less than 15%. The sequenced material came from blood, either unsorted or a sorted T cell fraction (not recorded which). These receptors were collected from a male donor with ankylosing spondylitis or in good health (not recorded which). CDR3s include the opening cysteine and the closing phenylalanine or tryptophan. A D gene is named only where the DNA matches it firmly. The listing skips clone size in some rows; elsewhere it reads once, few, many or a size class.

CDR3 DNA	CDR3 protein	clone size	CDR3 length	V gene	J gene	D gene
TGTGCCAGCAGTTTCGGGACTAGTACTTACGAGCAGTACTTC	CASSFGTSTYEQYF	many	14	TRBV12-3/TRBV12-4	TRBJ2-7	TRBD2
TGTGCCAGCAGTTTGGGCGAGTGGCAGTTCTTC	CASSLGEWQFF	NA	11	TRBV27	TRBJ2-1	NA
TGTGCCAGCAGCTTAGATCCAGGAGGGGCAGATACGCAGTATTTT	CASSLDPGGADTQYF	NA	15	TRBV11-2	TRBJ2-3	NA
TGTGCCAGCAGCTTCTTCGGAGGGGCCCAAGAGACCCAGTACTTC	CASSFFGGAQETQYF	NA	15	TRBV7-2	TRBJ2-5	NA
TGCGCCAGCAGCCAAGATCACTTGCTGCAGCCCCAGCATTTT	CASSQDHLLQPQHF	NA	14	TRBV4-1	TRBJ1-5	NA
TGCAGCGTTGCTAGACCGAACACCGGGGAGCTGTTTTTT	CSVARPNTGELFF	NA	13	TRBV29-1	TRBJ2-2	NA
TGTGCCAGCAGCCCGTACAGGGGTAATTCTGGGGCCAACGTCCTGACTTTC	CASSPYRGNSGANVLTF	few	17	TRBV7-9	TRBJ2-6	TRBD1
TGTGCCAGCACCGGGACTTCTGTCCCAGATACGCAGTATTTT	CASTGTSVPDTQYF	NA	14	TRBV12-3/TRBV12-4	TRBJ2-3	NA
TGTGCCAGCAGTTCAGTAAGGCCCAATGAGCAGTTCTTC	CASSSVRPNEQFF	NA	13	TRBV11-2	TRBJ2-1	NA
TGTGCCAGCAGCCAAGTGGGGGATACGCAGTATTTT	CASSQVGDTQYF	NA	12	TRBV14	TRBJ2-3	NA
TGTGCCAGCATCGTACTAGCGGGGGGCTACAATGAGCAGTTCTTC	CASIVLAGGYNEQFF	few	15	TRBV12-3/TRBV12-4	TRBJ2-1	TRBD2
TGTGCCAGCAGCCGAGCCATTCGACAGGGGGCCCCAGATACGCAGTATTTT	CASSRAIRQGAPDTQYF	NA	17	TRBV3-1	TRBJ2-3	TRBD1
TGCGCCAGCAGCCGAGAACCAGGGTATGGTCGGGGTCAGCCCCAGCATTTT	CASSREPGYGRGQPQHF	NA	17	TRBV4-1	TRBJ1-5	NA
TGCAGCGTGGGGGCCCCTTCCTACGAGCAGTACTTC	CSVGAPSYEQYF	NA	12	TRBV29-1	TRBJ2-7	NA
TGCGCCAGCAGCTTATGGACTCAGAACACTGAAGCTTTCTTT	CASSLWTQNTEAFF	NA	14	TRBV5-1	TRBJ1-1	NA
TGCGCCAGCAGCCAAGATGTCCCCTCCTACGAGCAGTACTTC	CASSQDVPSYEQYF	few	14	TRBV4-1	TRBJ2-7	NA
TGTGCCAGCAGCCAGACGGGGCGGGGCTCCTACGAGCAGTACTTC	CASSQTGRGSYEQYF	NA	15	TRBV5-6	TRBJ2-7	NA
TGCGCCAGCAGCCAAGAGGACCGGGGGGTCTACGAGCAGTACTTC	CASSQEDRGVYEQYF	NA	15	TRBV4-1	TRBJ2-7	TRBD2
TGTGCCAGCAGCTTAAAACAGGGCGGCAACAATGAGCAGTTCTTC	CASSLKQGGNNEQFF	NA	15	TRBV7-9	TRBJ2-1	NA
TGTGCCAGCAGCAAAGGACGAGAGACCCAGTACTTC	CASSKGRETQYF	few	12	TRBV13	TRBJ2-5	NA
TGCAGTGCTAGCACAGGGGCCTACGAGCAGTACTTC	CSASTGAYEQYF	few	12	TRBV20-1	TRBJ2-7	TRBD1
TGCGCCAGCAGCCAAGATGGGAGGACTCCCTTCGTGACCCAGTACTTC	CASSQDGRTPFVTQYF	NA	16	TRBV4-1	TRBJ2-5	NA
TGTGCCAGCAGCCCAGGGACAGGGGACTATGGCTACACCTTC	CASSPGTGDYGYTF	NA	14	TRBV11-2	TRBJ1-2	TRBD1
TGTGCCAGCAGCCCCCCCTTGCCATCCTACGAGCAGTACTTC	CASSPPLPSYEQYF	once	14	TRBV7-9	TRBJ2-7	NA
TGTGCCAGCAGTTTAGCCGGGGGGCCCGAGCAGTACTTC	CASSLAGGPEQYF	NA	13	TRBV12-3/TRBV12-4	TRBJ2-7	NA
TGTGCCAGCAGCTTAGAGAACTACGAGCAGTACTTC	CASSLENYEQYF	few	12	TRBV7-9	TRBJ2-7	NA
TGCAGTGCCCTGGTTGTGTTGAACAAAAACATTCAGTACTTC	CSALVVLNKNIQYF	NA	14	TRBV20-1	TRBJ2-4	NA
TGCAGTGCAACGACAGAAGTTGGAATGGAGACCCAGTACTTC	CSATTEVGMETQYF	NA	14	TRBV20-1	TRBJ2-5	NA
TGCAGCGTTGATAAGGCCAGCCGGACGGGAAACAATGAGCAGTTCTTC	CSVDKASRTGNNEQFF	few	16	TRBV29-1	TRBJ2-1	NA
TGTGCCAGCAGCTCCCCCCCTGGGATCACAGATACGCAGTATTTT	CASSSPPGITDTQYF	NA	15	TRBV7-9	TRBJ2-3	NA
TGCGCCAGCAGCCGTGTACTAGCGGGGGACGAGCAGTACTTC	CASSRVLAGDEQYF	NA	14	TRBV4-1	TRBJ2-7	TRBD2
TGTGCCAGCACCACCACCTACCGGGACAGGGGCGGTGGAAACACCATATATTTT	CASTTTYRDRGGGNTIYF	NA	18	TRBV11-1	TRBJ1-3	TRBD1
TGTGCCAGCAGCCCGACACGTAGGCCCTACAATGAGCAGTTCTTC	CASSPTRRPYNEQFF	NA	15	TRBV11-1	TRBJ2-1	NA
TGCGCCAGCAGCCAAGATCCGGGGGCCGCCTACAATGAGCAGTTCTTC	CASSQDPGAAYNEQFF	few	16	TRBV4-1	TRBJ2-1	NA
TGTGCCAGCAGTGAGCCACCTACAGATACGCAGTATTTT	CASSEPPTDTQYF	NA	13	TRBV2	TRBJ2-3	NA
TGTGCCAGCAGCCCCGGACAGGGAAACAATCAGCCCCAGCATTTT	CASSPGQGNNQPQHF	few	15	TRBV6-1	TRBJ1-5	TRBD1
TGTGCCAGCAGTTCCGGGACAGGGGATTCAGATACGCAGTATTTT	CASSSGTGDSDTQYF	many	15	TRBV7-9	TRBJ2-3	TRBD1
TGCAGTGCTAGAGGACAGGGCTACGAGCAGTACTTC	CSARGQGYEQYF	NA	12	TRBV20-1	TRBJ2-7	TRBD1
TGTGCCAGCAGCCCCGGGGACAGGGTTTCCTACGAGCAGTACTTC	CASSPGDRVSYEQYF	few	15	TRBV7-6	TRBJ2-7	TRBD1
TGTGCCAGCGGACGACAGTACGAGCAGTACTTC	CASGRQYEQYF	NA	11	TRBV27	TRBJ2-7	NA
TGCGCCAGCAGGCGGACAGGGTTGGGGGAGCAGTACTTC	CASRRTGLGEQYF	NA	13	TRBV4-1	TRBJ2-7	TRBD1
TGTGCCAGCAGTGACCGGGACTACACCGGGGAGCTGTTTTTT	CASSDRDYTGELFF	NA	14	TRBV6-1	TRBJ2-2	NA
TGTGCCAGCAGCCTACAGGCCAATGAGCAGTTCTTC	CASSLQANEQFF	NA	12	TRBV12-3/TRBV12-4	TRBJ2-1	NA
TGTGCCAGCAGCCTGGACAGCGGTGGCAATCAGCCCCAGCATTTT	CASSLDSGGNQPQHF	many	15	TRBV6-1	TRBJ1-5	NA
TGTGCCAGCAGGTCCATAGCCTACGAGCAGTACTTC	CASRSIAYEQYF	NA	12	TRBV12-3/TRBV12-4	TRBJ2-7	NA
TGTGCCACCAGCAGAGCCGCAGCGGGGGCCAGCACAGATACGCAGTATTTT	CATSRAAAGASTDTQYF	NA	17	TRBV15	TRBJ2-3	TRBD2
TGTGCCAGCAGCTTAGAAAGGGCCAGCGGGGGTAATCTCTACAATGAGCAGTTCTTC	CASSLERASGGNLYNEQFF	NA	19	TRBV11-2	TRBJ2-1	TRBD2
TGTGCCGTCACACCGGTAGCCACTTACGAGCAGTACTTC	CAVTPVATYEQYF	few	13	TRBV7-9	TRBJ2-7	NA
TGTGCCAGCAGTTTAGGGGCTAATGAAAAACTGTTTTTT	CASSLGANEKLFF	NA	13	TRBV12-3/TRBV12-4	TRBJ1-4	NA